The following is a TCR beta chain sequence with its context. The data were obtained in a study of blood T cell repertoires in COVID-19. Study as a whole: Some COVID-19 samples were acute and others convalescent; all came from the United States, Italy and Spain. T cells, B-cell-depleted T cells, or PBMCs provided the cDNA or gDNA that served as material.

The CDR3 contains 15 residues. The V and J ends lost 4 bases and 5 bases, in that order; junction bases with no gene match: 7. The germline gives CDR1 SGHAT, CDR2 FQNNGV. In the authors' workflow: Amplification from reference gene primers served as the basis for estimated nucleated cell counts. TCRdb keeps only in-frame clones here, not all; method: immunoSEQ multiplex PCR. D and trimming come from the DNA, and the V and J calls and clone size come from that table. The repertoire holds approximately 390,000 clones, with around 90% as singletons. The receptor was derived from a young man with active or convalescent COVID-19. V gene TRBV11-2 combines with J gene TRBJ2-5, with 10 bases that match TRBD1. Material: peripheral blood. The CDR3 DNA reads as TGTGCCAGCAGCTCGGGGACAGGGGTGGGTGAGACCCAGTACTTC. This encodes CASSSGTGVGETQYF.